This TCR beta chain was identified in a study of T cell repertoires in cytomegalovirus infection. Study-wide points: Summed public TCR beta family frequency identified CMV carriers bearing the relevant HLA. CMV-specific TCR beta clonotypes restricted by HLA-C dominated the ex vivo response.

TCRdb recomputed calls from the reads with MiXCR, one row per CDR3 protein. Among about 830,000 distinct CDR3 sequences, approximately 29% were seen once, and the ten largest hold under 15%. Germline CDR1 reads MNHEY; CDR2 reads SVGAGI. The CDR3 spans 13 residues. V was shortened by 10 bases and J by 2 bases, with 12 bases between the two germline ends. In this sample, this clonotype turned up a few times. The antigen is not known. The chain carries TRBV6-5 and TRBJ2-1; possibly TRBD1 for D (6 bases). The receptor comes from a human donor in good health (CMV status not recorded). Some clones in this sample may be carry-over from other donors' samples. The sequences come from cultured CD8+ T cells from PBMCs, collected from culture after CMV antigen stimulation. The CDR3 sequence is CAISEGAYNEQFF. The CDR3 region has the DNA TGTGCCATCTCAGAGGGGGCCTACAATGAGCAGTTCTTC.